A single sample is the source of the 19 T cell receptor beta chains below, sequenced in a study of T cells in Graves' hyperthyroidism and ophthalmopathy. Amplified TCR beta CDR3 regions came from RNA transcripts. The TCR CDR3 was amplified in a first-round RT-PCR using the HTBI primer set. TCRdb reanalysed the multiplex PCR reads using MiXCR and keeps one entry per CDR3 protein. Of about 300,000 distinct CDR3 sequences listed, roughly 19% were seen once; the top ten hold about two fifths. The sample comprised blood. These receptors were taken from a man aged 45 to 65 with Graves' ophthalmopathy.

Only a few counts were recorded for this clonotype. A single base separates this from a much larger clone, so it may be a read error. The V and J genes are TRBV28 and TRBJ1-6, with D perhaps matching TRBD1 (5 bases). Germline V lookup: CDR1 MDHEN, CDR2 SYDVKM. The CDR3 extends over 15 amino acids. The CDR3 DNA is TGTGCCTGCAGCCAATTTACGGGGCTAGATTCACCCCTCCACTTT. Residues: CACSQFTGLDSPLHF. Looking up the rest from reference TRBV28 and TRBJ1-6 gives the full variable domain: DVKVTQSSRYLVKRTGEKVFLECVQDMDHENMFWYRQDPGLGLRLIYFSYDVKMKEKGDIPEGYSVSREKKERFSLILESASTNQTSMYLCACSQFTGLDSPLHFGNGTRLTVT.

This clonotype was seen more than once but under ten times. The DNA of the CDR3 is TGTGCCACCAGTGATTTAGTGGGGGAGCAGTACTTC. It codes for CATSDLVGEQYF. J is TRBJ2-7 and V is TRBV24-1, with D unresolved. This CDR3 spans 12 amino acids. V lost 1 base and J 7 bases, leaving 7 bases between the germline ends. Germline V gene sequence: CDR1 KGHDR, CDR2 SFDVKD.

This chain joins TRBV29-1 and TRBJ2-6; possibly TRBD2 for D (6 bases). Trimming stripped 6 bases from V and 0 bases from J, with 12 bases between. This CDR3 is 15 amino acids long. Per the germline V gene, CDR1 is SQVTM and CDR2 is ANQGSEA. The DNA of the CDR3 is TGCAGCGTGGCGGGACTGAGCTCTGGGGCCAACGTCCTGACTTTC. It yields the protein CSVAGLSSGANVLTF.

This clonotype came up many times. The gene calls are TRBV20-1 and TRBJ2-3; D remains ambiguous. This CDR3 has 16 amino acids. Germline V gene data show CDR1 as DFQATT and CDR2 as SNEGSKA (reference sequence). V was trimmed by 5 bases and J by 0 bases, leaving 18 bases between them. CDR3 loop: CSASQLRALSTDTQYF. Here the CDR3 DNA reads TGCAGTGCTTCCCAGCTTAGAGCCCTAAGCACAGATACGCAGTATTTT.

V usage is TRBV7-8 and J usage is TRBJ1-2; D gene unclear. With 2 bases removed from V and 5 bases from J, the gap between germline ends came to 21 bases. CDR3 length: 17 residues. Germline assignment: CDR1 SGHVS and CDR2 FQNEAQ. The CDR3 loop reads CASSLLSVGIFDYGYTF. CDR3 DNA: TGTGCCAGCAGCTTATTGTCCGTAGGGATTTTTGATTATGGCTACACCTTC.

This clonotype came up many times. The gene calls are TRBV5-1 and TRBJ2-3; the match to TRBD2 covers 13 bases. The V segment lost 2 bases and the J segment 8 bases; nucleotides outside the gene matches: 5. This CDR3 has 15 amino acids. From germline, CDR1 is SGHRS and CDR2 YFSETQ. The CDR3 coding sequence is TGCGCCAGCAGCTTCCGGACTAGCGGGAGTGGTACGCAGTATTTT. This codes for CASSFRTSGSGTQYF.

The chain carries TRBV7-9 and TRBJ1-1; TRBD1 might be the D (5 bases). Germline CDR1 reads SEHNR; CDR2 reads FQNEAQ (reference sequence). Trimming left V 1 base short and J 3 bases short, with 15 bases between. This CDR3 region has 16 residues. Here the CDR3 reads CASSLGQTYGYTEAFF. CDR3 DNA sequence: TGTGCCAGCAGCTTAGGACAGACCTATGGCTACACTGAAGCTTTCTTT.

V gene TRBV11-3 combines with J gene TRBJ2-2; no clear D. V lost 7 bases and J lost 7, with 10 bases in between. CDR3 length: 12 amino acids. Germline CDR1 is SGHNT and CDR2 is YENEEA. The chain's CDR3 is CASINRHGELFF. CDR3 nucleotides: TGTGCCAGCATCAACCGACACGGGGAGCTGTTTTTT.

The sample holds many counts of this clonotype. This chain joins TRBV7-8 and TRBJ2-3, with TRBD1 matching 7 bases. Germline V gene data show CDR1 as SGHVS and CDR2 as FQNEAQ. The J segment lost 1 base and the V segment lost 5 bases, leaving 3 bases of the junction unmatched. CDR3 length equals 14 residues. The CDR3 DNA reads TGTGCCAGCAGCCCCGGGACAGGCACAGATACGCAGTATTTT. This translates into CASSPGTGTDTQYF.

This clonotype was counted ten times or more. The V and J genes are TRBV2 and TRBJ1-2; a possible D gene is TRBD1 (5 bases). Germline values: CDR1 SNHLY, CDR2 FYNNEI. This CDR3 region has 16 residues. Trimming pared 4 bases from V and 4 bases from J, leaving 19 bases between. This CDR3 reads CASSVTGTGKFYGYTF. CDR3 nucleotides: TGTGCCAGCAGTGTAACCGGGACCGGGAAGTTCTATGGCTACACCTTC.

The chain recombines TRBV12-3 or TRBV12-4 with TRBJ2-2; D unclear. The CDR3 runs to 15 residues. V lost 5 bases and J lost 4, with 14 bases in between. The CDR3 spells CASSQVTGGTGELFF. The DNA of the CDR3 is TGTGCCAGCAGTCAGGTGACGGGCGGCACCGGGGAGCTGTTTTTT.

The table lists this clonotype with many counts. The rearrangement uses TRBV28 and TRBJ1-1, with D unresolved. The CDR3 consists of 15 residues. Germline CDR1 MDHEN, CDR2 SYDVKM. The V gene lost 4 bases and the J gene lost 0 bases, with 12 bases spanning the gap. The CDR3 region has the DNA TGTGCCAGCAGTTCAATGACGCCACTGAACACTGAAGCTTTCTTT. The encoded protein is CASSSMTPLNTEAFF.

V usage is TRBV12-3 or TRBV12-4 and J usage is TRBJ1-1, with a weak D call TRBD1 (5 bases). The V end lost 4 bases, the J end lost 2 bases, and 11 bases lay between the germline ends. The CDR3 is 14 amino acids. The CDR3 DNA reads as TGTGCCAGCAGTTCACGGGACGACAACACTGAAGCTTTCTTT. As protein: CASSSRDDNTEAFF.

Concerning this clonotype: A much more abundant neighbour one base away suggests this may be a read error. The chain is built from TRBV3-1 and TRBJ2-1; D is uncertain. The CDR3 has 14 residues. CDR1 is LGHDT and CDR2 is YNNKEL in the germline V gene (reference sequence). The germline V and J ends were trimmed by 1 base and 6 bases, with 10 bases remaining between them. This chain's CDR3 is CASSQVAICNEQFF. For the CDR3, the DNA is TGTGCCAGCAGCCAAGTAGCCATTTGCAATGAGCAGTTCTTC.

This clonotype was counted many times. This sequence joins TRBV5-1 and TRBJ2-7, with a tentative D call TRBD1 (6 bases). Between the trimmed V and J ends, which lost 0 bases and 5 bases, there was a span of 21 bases. The CDR3 consists of 17 residues. The germline V gene encodes CDR1 SGHRS and CDR2 YFSETQ. The CDR3 here is CASSLGSGTNFRDEQYF. The CDR3 DNA follows: TGCGCCAGCAGCTTGGGGTCCGGGACAAACTTTCGCGACGAGCAGTACTTC.

The chain links TRBV28 to TRBJ1-3; tentative D call: TRBD1 (6 bases). The CDR3 length is 11 residues. V was shortened by 11 bases and J by 4 bases, with 9 bases between the two germline ends. The germline V gene has CDR1 MDHEN and CDR2 SYDVKM. The CDR3 loop is CAAGGGNTIYF. As DNA, the CDR3 is TGTGCCGCGGGGGGCGGAAACACCATATATTTT. The variable domain in full, with the rest retrieved from reference TRBV28 and TRBJ1-3, is DVKVTQSSRYLVKRTGEKVFLECVQDMDHENMFWYRQDPGLGLRLIYFSYDVKMKEKGDIPEGYSVSREKKERFSLILESASTNQTSMYLCAAGGGNTIYFGEGSWLTVV.

Ten or more counts support this clonotype. The rearrangement joins TRBV7-9 to TRBJ1-5; D remains ambiguous. This CDR3 comprises 13 residues. Germline-derived CDR1 and CDR2 are SEHNR and FQNEAQ (reference sequence). The ends were cut back, 7 bases at V and 0 bases at J, with 7 bases in the middle. The CDR3 coding sequence is TGTGCCAGCACAGAGAATAGCAATCAGCCCCAGCATTTT. Translation gives CASTENSNQPQHF.

Here the CDR3 reads CSAQNTRGTSGRASTDTQYF. For the CDR3, the DNA is TGCAGTGCCCAAAATACGAGGGGGACTAGCGGGAGGGCGAGCACAGATACGCAGTATTTT. The rearrangement uses TRBV20-1 and TRBJ2-3; 16 bases fit TRBD2. This CDR3 comprises 20 residues. The ends lost 6 bases at V and 0 bases at J; junction bases unmatched: 15. Germline lookup yields CDR1 DFQATT and CDR2 SNEGSKA (reference sequence).

This clonotype has only a few counts. CDR3 loop: CASSESGAEGYTF. CDR3 nucleotides: TGTGCCAGCAGTGAATCGGGGGCGGAGGGCTACACCTTC. This chain uses TRBV6-1 with TRBJ1-2; tentatively, D is TRBD1 (6 bases). This CDR3 region has 13 residues. Trimming took off 2 bases at V and 8 bases at J, with 12 bases between the two ends. Looked up from germline, CDR1 is MNHNS and CDR2 is SASEGT.